This TCR beta chain was obtained from a study of regulatory T cells in long-lasting Graves disease. Study observations and caveats: With a few thousand shared public clonotypes, persistent patients exceeded new patients, who shared about a thousand.

The CDR3 runs 16 residues. Germline-derived CDR1 and CDR2 are LGHDT and YNNKEL (reference sequence). V was pared by 0 bases and J by 9 bases, with 7 bases of the junction left unmatched. Time point reported: newly diagnosed GD, antithyroid drugs for less than 3 months. Extracted RNA from PBMCs served as the source of the TCR library. Researchers made TCR beta libraries by using iRepertoire HTBI primers and running Arm-PCR on CDR3 regions. TCRdb reprocessed the multiplex PCR reads via MiXCR and lists one record per CDR3 protein. The sample has approximately 230,000 distinct CDR3 sequences, 18% seen once. This clonotype appeared many times. Its target is not known.

This clonotype was sampled from a female donor with Graves disease. This specimen was peripheral blood mononuclear cells (PBMCs), taken at new diagnosis, from a patient treated with antithyroid drugs. The chain uses TRBV3-1 and TRBJ2-1, with 11 bases aligning to TRBD2. CDR3 coding DNA: TGTGCCAGCAGCCAAGATCTACTAGCGGGAGAGGGTGAGCAGTTCTTC. The encoded protein is CASSQDLLAGEGEQFF.